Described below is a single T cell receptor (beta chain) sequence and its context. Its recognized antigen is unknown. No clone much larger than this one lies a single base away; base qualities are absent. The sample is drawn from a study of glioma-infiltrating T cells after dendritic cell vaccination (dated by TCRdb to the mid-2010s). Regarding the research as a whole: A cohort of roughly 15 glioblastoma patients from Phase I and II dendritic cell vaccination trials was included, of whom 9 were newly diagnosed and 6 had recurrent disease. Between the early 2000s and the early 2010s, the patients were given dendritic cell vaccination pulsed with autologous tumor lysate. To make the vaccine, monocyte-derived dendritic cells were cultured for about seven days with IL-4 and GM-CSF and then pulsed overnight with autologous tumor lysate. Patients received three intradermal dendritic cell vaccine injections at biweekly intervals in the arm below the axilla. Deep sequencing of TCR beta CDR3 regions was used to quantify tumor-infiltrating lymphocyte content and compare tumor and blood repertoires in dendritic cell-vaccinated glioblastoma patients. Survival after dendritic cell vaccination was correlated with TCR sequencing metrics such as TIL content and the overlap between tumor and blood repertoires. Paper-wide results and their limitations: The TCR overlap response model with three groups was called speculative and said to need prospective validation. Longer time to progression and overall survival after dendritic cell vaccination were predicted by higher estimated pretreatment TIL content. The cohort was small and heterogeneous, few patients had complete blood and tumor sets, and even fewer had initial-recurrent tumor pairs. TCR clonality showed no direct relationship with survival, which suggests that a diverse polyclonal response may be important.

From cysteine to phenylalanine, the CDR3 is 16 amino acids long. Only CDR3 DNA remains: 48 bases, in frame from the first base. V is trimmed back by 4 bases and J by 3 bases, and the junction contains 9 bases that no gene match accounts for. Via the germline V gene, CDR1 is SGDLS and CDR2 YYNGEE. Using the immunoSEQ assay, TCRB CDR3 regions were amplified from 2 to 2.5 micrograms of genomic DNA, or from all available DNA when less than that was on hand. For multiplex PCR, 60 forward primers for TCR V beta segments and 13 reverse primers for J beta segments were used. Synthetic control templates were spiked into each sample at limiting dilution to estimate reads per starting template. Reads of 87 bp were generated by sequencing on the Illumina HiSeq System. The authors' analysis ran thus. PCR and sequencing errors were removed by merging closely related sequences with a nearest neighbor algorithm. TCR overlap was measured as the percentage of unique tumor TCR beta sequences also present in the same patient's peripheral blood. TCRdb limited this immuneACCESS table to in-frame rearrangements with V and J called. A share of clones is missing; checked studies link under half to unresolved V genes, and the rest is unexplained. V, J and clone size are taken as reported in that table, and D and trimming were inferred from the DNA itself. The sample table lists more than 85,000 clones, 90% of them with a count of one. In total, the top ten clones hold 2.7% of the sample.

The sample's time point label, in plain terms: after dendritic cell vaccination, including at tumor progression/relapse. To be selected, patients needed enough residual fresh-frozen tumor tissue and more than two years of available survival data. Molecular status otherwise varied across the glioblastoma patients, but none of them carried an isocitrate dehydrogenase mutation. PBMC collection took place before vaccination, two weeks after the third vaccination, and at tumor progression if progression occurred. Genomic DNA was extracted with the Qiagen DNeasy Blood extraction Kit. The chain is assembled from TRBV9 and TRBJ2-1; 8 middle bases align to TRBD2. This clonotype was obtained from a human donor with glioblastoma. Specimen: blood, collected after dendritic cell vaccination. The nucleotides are TGTGCCAGCAGCCCCGACAGCGGGAGTGTCTACAATGAGCAGTTCTTC. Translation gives CASSPDSGSVYNEQFF.